This T cell receptor beta chain was found in a study of T cell responses to AZD1222 COVID-19 vaccine. Study overall: Second-dose intervals near 4 or 12 weeks were combined. Study-wide findings and caveats: Seropositive AZD1222 recipients at baseline numbered only 6 or 7. Spike-specific TCR breadth rose after two AZD1222 doses, and depth rose as well.

The protocol was immunoSEQ multiplex PCR, while the TCRdb copy is restricted to in-frame clones and leaves out a portion. Here the sample spans roughly 120,000 clones, less than 90% being singletons. V was clipped by 2 bases and J by 1 base; unmatched bases: 4. The length of the CDR3 is 16 residues. Germline V lookup: CDR1 MGHRA, CDR2 YSYEKL. As to this clone: As yet, its antigen is unknown.

The source was peripheral blood, collected on day 0 of AZD1222 vaccination. The chain combines TRBV4-1 with TRBJ2-7, with 11 nucleotides matching TRBD2. The sequence was collected from an adult in good health. CDR3 DNA: TGCGCCAGCAGCCAACCGACTAGCGGGGTTTCCTACGAGCAGTACTTC. It is translated as CASSQPTSGVSYEQYF.